This T cell receptor (beta chain) was profiled in a study of graft-versus-host responses after intestinal transplantation. About the study: Recipients obtained multivisceral, liver-intestinal, or isolated intestinal transplants. Anti-thymocyte globulin induction was given to all recipients, followed by tacrolimus and steroids for around three years. Study-level results: Researchers found peak circulating GvH clone levels linked to early post-transplant HvG declines.

A remark on this clone: Antigen unknown.

Germline V gene data show CDR1 as SGDLS and CDR2 as YYNGEE. Trimming stripped 0 bases from V and 3 bases from J, with 10 bases between. CDR3 length: 15 amino acids. Method: immunoSEQ multiplex PCR; TCRdb's copy keeps in-frame clones and lacks some. The data contain some 110,000 clones, roughly nine tenths of them singletons. The specimen was unstimulated CD4+ T cells sorted from spleen or lymph node cells, collected before transplant. The TCR comes from a human donor who was the organ donor for an intestinal transplant. The V and J genes are TRBV9 and TRBJ1-5; D unresolved. The CDR3, as DNA: TGTGCCAGCAGCGTAGGGGCAGGCCCCAATCAGCCCCAGCATTTT. Translation gives CASSVGAGPNQPQHF.